These 23 T cell receptor beta chains came from one sample sequenced in a study of blood T cell repertoires in COVID-19. TCRdb's copy holds only in-frame clones and misses some; the assay was immunoSEQ multiplex PCR. The data show roughly 160,000 clones, around 82% seen once. The source material was peripheral blood. These receptors were taken from a woman in her seventies who had recovered from COVID-19.

This clone was recorded a few times. The chain combines TRBV6-6 with TRBJ2-1; tentatively, D is TRBD2 (7 bases). V was trimmed by 7 bases and J by 3 bases, leaving 19 bases between them. The CDR3 has 16 amino acids. Germline assignment: CDR1 MNHNY and CDR2 SVGAGI (reference sequence). CDR3: CASTHRAGADYNEQFF. The CDR3 nucleotides read TGTGCCAGCACCCACCGGGCGGGGGCCGACTACAATGAGCAGTTCTTC.

The J gene is TRBJ1-4, the V gene TRBV18, with a possible D match to TRBD1 (5 bases). The V end lost 3 bases, the J end lost 8 bases, and 19 bases lay between the germline ends. Germline V gene sequence: CDR1 KGHSH, CDR2 LQKENI. The CDR3 totals 16 residues. Written as DNA, the CDR3 is TGTGCCAGCTCACCCCCGGGCGCGCCGGGGGACGAAAAACTGTTTTTT. It yields the protein CASSPPGAPGDEKLFF.

V and J are TRBV20-1 and TRBJ2-3; D remains ambiguous. Trimming cost V 3 bases and J 5 bases, with 9 bases left between them. The germline V gene encodes CDR1 DFQATT and CDR2 SNEGSKA (reference sequence). The CDR3 has 12 amino acids. In DNA form, the CDR3 reads TGCAGTGCTAGTCCCCCCGGAGATACGCAGTATTTT. Amino acid sequence: CSASPPGDTQYF.

This clone showed up just once. The gene calls are TRBV12-5 and TRBJ2-5; D unresolved. Trimming removed 6 bases from V and 2 bases from J, with 16 bases in between. Germline V CDR1 and CDR2: LGHNT, FRNRAP. This CDR3 contains 15 residues. The CDR3 sequence: CASGGGWPGQETQYF. CDR3 sequence (DNA): TGTGCTAGTGGCGGCGGATGGCCCGGGCAAGAGACCCAGTACTTC.

This chain connects TRBV4-1 to TRBJ2-1; D is possibly TRBD2 (5 bases). Germline values: CDR1 MGHRA, CDR2 YSYEKL. Trimming cost V 1 base and J 10 bases, with 14 bases left between them. The CDR3 covers 14 residues. The CDR3 DNA follows: TGCGCCAGCAGCCAAGCCCGAACTAGGGAGGAGCAGTTCTTC. Translation: CASSQARTREEQFF.

The rearrangement joins TRBV5-1 to TRBJ2-2; tentative D call: TRBD2 (6 bases). Per germline, CDR1 SGHRS and CDR2 YFSETQ. The CDR3 totals 14 residues. The germline V and J ends were trimmed by 7 bases and 4 bases, with 14 bases remaining between them. CDR3 protein: CASAAGLATGELFF. CDR3 sequence (DNA): TGCGCCAGCGCGGCGGGGCTGGCCACCGGGGAGCTGTTTTTT.

This clone turned up a few times. This chain links TRBV27 with TRBJ1-1, with no clear D. V was shortened by 0 bases and J by 8 bases, with 10 bases between the two germline ends. In germline, CDR1 is MNHEY, CDR2 SMNVEV (reference sequence). The CDR3 covers 13 residues. DNA of the CDR3: TGTGCCAGCAGTTTATCCCCCCACATAGAAGCTTTCTTT. Translation: CASSLSPHIEAFF.

Regarding this clone: One end of the junction fails to match germline, which may point to a read error. The chain is built from TRBV7-2 and TRBJ2-5, with TRBD2 identical over 14 bases. The CDR3 sequence is 15 residues long. CDR1 is SGHTA and CDR2 is FQGNSA in the germline V gene. CDR3 sequence reads: CASSNGGLAGGPPDF. CDR3 DNA sequence: TGTGCCAGCAGCAACGGAGGACTAGCGGGAGGCCCCCCGGACTTC.

This chain uses TRBV6-6 with TRBJ2-5, with 11 bases lining up with TRBD2. The CDR3 has 16 amino acids. The junction had 5 bases not matched to a gene; V was cut back by 2 bases and J by 3 bases. Germline V gene data show CDR1 as MNHNY and CDR2 as SVGAGI (reference sequence). The DNA of the CDR3 is TGTGCCAGCAGTTACGGGGGACTAGCGGCGGAAGAGACCCAGTACTTC. Its protein product is CASSYGGLAAEETQYF.

The chain has TRBV5-6 and TRBJ1-2; D remains ambiguous. V was cut by 0 bases and J by 4 bases, with 10 bases left in between. The CDR3 is made up of 14 amino acids. Germline loops: CDR1 SGHDT, CDR2 YYEEEE. Here the CDR3 DNA reads TGTGCCAGCAGCTTGGGGAGAGGGAGCTATGGCTACACCTTC. Amino acid sequence: CASSLGRGSYGYTF.

The chain carries TRBV5-4 and TRBJ1-4, with D possibly matching TRBD1 (6 bases). The CDR3 runs to 15 residues. With 0 bases removed from V and 6 bases from J, the gap between germline ends came to 12 bases. Germline CDR1 and CDR2: SGHNT and YYREEE (reference sequence). CDR3 nucleotides: TGTGCCAGCAGCTTGGACTCAGGGGCGGATGAAAAACTGTTTTTT. Its translation is CASSLDSGADEKLFF.

The V and J genes are TRBV27 and TRBJ2-2; 10 bases agree with TRBD2. Germline V gives CDR1 MNHEY, CDR2 SMNVEV (reference sequence). This CDR3 contains 17 residues. Germline trimming cut 6 bases from V and 5 bases from J; bases unmatched to any gene: 12. This CDR3 reads CASSPRPLAGVTGELFF. The CDR3 bases are TGTGCCAGCAGCCCCCGCCCGCTAGCGGGAGTAACCGGGGAGCTGTTTTTT.

The chain couples TRBV7-8 to TRBJ2-2; possible D gene TRBD2, 6 bases. V was cut by 1 base and J by 7 bases, with 13 bases left in between. This CDR3 region has 15 residues. Germline CDR1 reads SGHVS; CDR2 reads FQNEAQ. This chain's CDR3 is CASSLGGWGDGELFF. CDR3 DNA: TGTGCCAGCAGCTTAGGGGGGTGGGGGGACGGGGAGCTGTTTTTT.

V and J are TRBV5-4 and TRBJ2-3; 7 bases are a match to TRBD2. Germline V gene sequence: CDR1 SGHNT, CDR2 YYREEE (reference sequence). The CDR3 is 15 residues long. J was trimmed by 5 bases and V by 4 bases; bases with no gene match: 10. This chain's CDR3 is CASSPVGGSGDTQYF. CDR3 nucleotide sequence: TGTGCCAGCAGCCCTGTGGGGGGGAGCGGAGATACGCAGTATTTT.

A word on this clone: A read error may account for a junction end that differs from germline. This CDR3 reads CARSWGGYRAPNTDTQYF. The CDR3 DNA sequence: TGCGCCCGCAGCTGGGGGGGGTACAGGGCCCCCAACACAGATACGCAGTATTTT. This rearrangement joins TRBV5-1 to TRBJ2-3; perhaps TRBD2 as D (7 bases). Germline V CDR1 and CDR2: SGHRS, YFSETQ. The CDR3 is 18 residues long.

The count of this clone is one. The rearrangement joins TRBV7-8 to TRBJ1-4; TRBD1 is a possible D gene (6 bases). Germline CDR1 is SGHVS and CDR2 is FQNEAQ. The CDR3 extends over 15 amino acids. Trimming removed 5 bases from V and 6 bases from J, with 16 bases in between. CDR3 protein: CASSPTGLMYEKLFF. CDR3 coding DNA: TGTGCCAGCAGCCCCACAGGGCTTATGTATGAAAAACTGTTTTTT. Filled out from reference TRBV7-8 and TRBJ1-4, the complete variable domain reads GAGVSQSPRYKVAKRGQDVALRCDPISGHVSLFWYQQALGQGPEFLTYFQNEAQLDKSGLPSDRFFAERPEGSVSTLKIQRTQQEDSAVYLCASSPTGLMYEKLFFGSGTQLSVL.

The chain recombines TRBV7-3 with TRBJ2-5; 7 bases match TRBD1. This CDR3 is built from 13 residues. Germline values: CDR1 SGHTA, CDR2 FQGTGA. The junction had 4 bases not matched to a gene; V was cut back by 4 bases and J by 5 bases. Here the CDR3 reads CASSSLTGETQYF. Written as DNA, the CDR3 is TGTGCCAGCAGCTCCCTGACAGGGGAGACCCAGTACTTC.

This clone has more than one count but fewer than ten. The genes are TRBV3-1 (or the pseudogene TRBV3-2) and TRBJ2-3, with 8 bases aligning to TRBD1. Germline V gene lookup returns CDR1 LGHDT and CDR2 YNNKEL (reference sequence). The V and J ends lost 3 bases and 5 bases, in that order; junction bases with no gene match: 10. The CDR3 sequence is 16 residues long. The CDR3 sequence is CASSHHGQGRVDTQYF. The CDR3 region has the DNA TGTGCCAGCAGCCACCACGGACAGGGTCGTGTAGATACGCAGTATTTT.

J is TRBJ1-4 and V is TRBV7-9; D ambiguous. This CDR3 contains 16 residues. Germline V lookup: CDR1 SEHNR, CDR2 FQNEAQ (reference sequence). The ends were cut back, 1 base at V and 1 base at J, with 10 bases in the middle. The CDR3 spells CASSLGSRLTNEKLFF. CDR3 coding DNA: TGTGCCAGCAGCTTAGGGTCCCGGTTAACTAATGAAAAACTGTTTTTT.

This clone appeared once. The chain combines TRBV29-1 with TRBJ2-3; 11 bases are a match to TRBD1. Germline assignment: CDR1 SQVTM and CDR2 ANQGSEA. Germline trimming cut 8 bases from V and 1 base from J; bases unmatched to any gene: 8. The CDR3 has 15 amino acids. This CDR3 is CSPTGTGGGTDTQYF. DNA of the CDR3: TGCAGCCCTACCGGGACAGGGGGAGGCACAGATACGCAGTATTTT.

The V call is TRBV20-1, the J call TRBJ2-1, with a weak D call TRBD1 (6 bases). Germline assignment: CDR1 DFQATT and CDR2 SNEGSKA (reference sequence). Trimming took 3 bases from V and 8 from J, leaving 14 bases between them. The CDR3 is made up of 13 amino acids. The CDR3 protein is CSASRGSQHEQFF. The CDR3 nucleotides are TGCAGTGCTAGTAGGGGGTCGCAACATGAGCAGTTCTTC.

This clone showed up just a few times. The gene calls are TRBV10-3 and TRBJ2-1, with D possibly TRBD2 on 6 matching bases. V was pared by 5 bases and J by 8 bases, with 7 bases between. The CDR3 is made up of 11 amino acids. Germline CDR1 is ENHRY and CDR2 is SYGVKD. The CDR3 DNA reads as TGTGCCATCAGTAGGAGGGATGAGCAGTTCTTC. Translating it yields CAISRRDEQFF.

The V call is TRBV5-8, the J call TRBJ2-2; unclear D gene. Germline lookup yields CDR1 SGHTS and CDR2 YDEGEE. V was clipped by 3 bases and J by 6 bases, with 9 bases between them. The CDR3 extends over 13 amino acids. The CDR3 here is CASSSPLSGELFF. CDR3 DNA: TGTGCCAGCAGCTCCCCCCTCTCCGGGGAGCTGTTTTTT.